This T cell receptor beta chain originates from a study of blood T cell repertoires in COVID-19. About the research overall: Italy, Spain and the United States were the sources of the convalescent and acute COVID-19 samples. From T cells, B-cell-depleted T cells, or PBMCs came the material, which was cDNA or gDNA.

This CDR3 comprises 14 residues. With V trimmed by 4 bases and J by 1 base, 4 bases remained unmatched. Germline V gene data show CDR1 as SGHRS and CDR2 as YFSETQ. Original methodology: Quantification of nucleated cells was approximated via reference gene primer amplification. The repertoire was sequenced with immunoSEQ multiplex PCR; TCRdb's copy has only in-frame clones and lacks some. Clonal size and the V and J genes are those of that table, whereas D and trimming came from the DNA. The table records 90,000 to 120,000 clones, approximately 92% of them present only once. The receptor's source is a man aged 70-80 years with acute or convalescent COVID-19. The chain combines TRBV5-1 with TRBJ1-1, with 7 bases matching TRBD1. The sequencing input was peripheral blood. CDR3 sequence reads: CASSLTGSNTEAFF. The CDR3 nucleotides read TGCGCCAGCAGCCTGACAGGGTCGAACACTGAAGCTTTCTTT. Supplemented by reference TRBV5-1 and TRBJ1-1, the full variable domain reads KAGVTQTPRYLIKTRGQQVTLSCSPISGHRSVSWYQQTPGQGLQFLFEYFSETQRNKGNFPGRFSGRQFSNSRSEMNVSTLELGDSALYLCASSLTGSNTEAFFGQGTRLTVV.